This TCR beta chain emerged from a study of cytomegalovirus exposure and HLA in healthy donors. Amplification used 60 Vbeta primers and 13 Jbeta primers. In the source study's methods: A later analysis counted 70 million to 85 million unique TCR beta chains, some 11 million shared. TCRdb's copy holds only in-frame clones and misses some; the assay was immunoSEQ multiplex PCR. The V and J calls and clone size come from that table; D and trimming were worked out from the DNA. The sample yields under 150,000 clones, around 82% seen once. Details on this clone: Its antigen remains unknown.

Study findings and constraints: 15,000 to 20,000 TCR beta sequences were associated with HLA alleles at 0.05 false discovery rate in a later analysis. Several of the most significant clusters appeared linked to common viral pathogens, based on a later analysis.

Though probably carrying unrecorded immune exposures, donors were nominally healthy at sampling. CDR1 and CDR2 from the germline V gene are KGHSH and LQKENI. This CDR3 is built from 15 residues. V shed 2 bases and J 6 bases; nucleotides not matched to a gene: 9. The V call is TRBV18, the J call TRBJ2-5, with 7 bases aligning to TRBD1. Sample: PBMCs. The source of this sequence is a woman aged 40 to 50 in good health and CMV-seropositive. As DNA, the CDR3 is TGTGCCAGCTCACCAGAAGCAGGGGACAGAAAGACCCAGTACTTC. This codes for CASSPEAGDRKTQYF.